This is a list of T cell receptor beta chains from one sample in a study of blood T cell repertoires in COVID-19. The repertoire was sequenced with immunoSEQ multiplex PCR; TCRdb's copy has only in-frame clones and lacks some. The sample records just under 95,000 clones, about 80% being singletons. The sequenced sample was peripheral blood. The receptor set was obtained from a human donor in a cohort sampled during active COVID-19. The CDR3 runs from the conserved cysteine through the conserved F or W. Fields, in order: clone size, J gene, V gene, D gene, CDR3 protein, CDR3 DNA. The D gene is left open where the match is weak. Size is omitted from some rows. Given values are once, few, many or a class for expanded clones.

>-|TRBJ2-6|TRBV6-4|-
CASSEQGGGANVLTF
TGTGCCAGCAGTGAGCAGGGAGGTGGGGCCAACGTCCTGACTTTC
>-|TRBJ2-7|TRBV11-2|TRBD1
CASSPRQGAGYEQYF
TGTGCCAGCAGCCCCCGACAGGGGGCGGGGTACGAGCAGTACTTC
>-|TRBJ1-4|TRBV7-2|-
CASSLAGQSNEKLFF
TGTGCCAGCAGCTTAGCGGGGCAGAGTAATGAAAAACTGTTTTTT
>few|TRBJ1-3|TRBV19|-
CASSLPSGGNTIYF
TGTGCCAGTAGTCTCCCTTCAGGAGGAAACACCATATATTTT
>-|TRBJ1-1|TRBV10-1|-
CASSEGHTEAFF
TGCGCCAGCAGTGAGGGGCACACTGAAGCTTTCTTT
>-|TRBJ1-6|TRBV28|TRBD1
CASSSTRGESSPLHF
TGTGCCAGCAGTTCAACCAGGGGGGAGTCTTCACCCCTCCACTTT
>-|TRBJ2-7|TRBV5-5|TRBD1
CASTPRTGLNEQYF
TGTGCCAGCACCCCTCGGACAGGGTTAAACGAGCAGTACTTC
>-|TRBJ2-3|TRBV5-1|TRBD2
CASSNSGTRIDTQYF
TGCGCCAGCAGCAACTCCGGGACTAGGATAGATACGCAGTATTTT
>-|TRBJ1-3|TRBV6-1|-
CASSERGISGNTIYF
TGTGCCAGCAGTGAACGAGGGATCTCTGGAAACACCATATATTTT
>-|TRBJ1-2|TRBV28|-
CASSFSTAREGYTF
TGTGCCAGCAGTTTTTCGACCGCCCGGGAGGGCTACACCTTC
>-|TRBJ1-6|TRBV7-9|-
CASRDTGTTPLHF
TGTGCCAGCAGGGATACAGGGACCACACCCCTCCACTTT
>-|TRBJ1-1|TRBV18|-
CASSPNRVETEAFF
TGTGCCAGCTCACCCAACAGGGTTGAAACTGAAGCTTTCTTT
>once|TRBJ2-7|TRBV19|-
CASSISLAHTYEQYF
TGTGCCAGTAGTATCTCTCTAGCACACACCTACGAGCAGTACTTC
>-|TRBJ1-3|TRBV18|-
CASSRDTSGNTIYF
TGTGCCAGCTCCCGGGACACCTCTGGAAACACCATATATTTT
>few|TRBJ2-7|TRBV28|-
CASRWGGAVSYEQYF
TGTGCCAGCAGATGGGGGGGGGCCGTCTCCTACGAGCAGTACTTC
>-|TRBJ2-5|TRBV10-3|TRBD2
CAISEGVLAGLQETQYF
TGTGCCATCAGTGAGGGGGTGCTAGCGGGGCTCCAAGAGACCCAGTACTTC
>-|TRBJ1-2|TRBV9|-
CASSPGGELDYGYTF
TGTGCCAGCAGCCCGGGAGGGGAGTTGGACTATGGCTACACCTTC
>-|TRBJ2-7|TRBV18|-
CASSEGSWSYEQYF
TGTGCCAGCTCCGAGGGCTCCTGGTCCTACGAGCAGTACTTC
>-|TRBJ1-1|TRBV27|-
CASSTGTVREAFF
TGTGCCAGCAGTACAGGCACGGTCCGAGAAGCTTTCTTT
>-|TRBJ2-6|TRBV7-9|-
CASSLVGARGANVLTF
TGTGCCAGCAGCTTAGTCGGCGCGAGGGGGGCCAACGTCCTGACTTTC
>-|TRBJ2-3|TRBV28|-
CASSLFGGAGTDTQYF
TGTGCCAGCAGTTTATTTGGCGGGGCGGGCACAGATACGCAGTATTTT
>-|TRBJ2-7|TRBV6-2/TRBV6-3|-
CASSYTYEQYF
TGTGCCAGCAGTTACACTTACGAGCAGTACTTC
>-|TRBJ2-5|TRBV28|TRBD2
CASSPIAGGRGETQYF
TGTGCCAGCAGTCCAATAGCGGGAGGGCGAGGCGAGACCCAGTACTTC
>-|TRBJ2-7|TRBV5-1|-
CASSLVTSYEQYF
TGCGCCAGCAGCTTGGTGACATCCTACGAGCAGTACTTC
>-|TRBJ1-2|TRBV28|-
CASSGASGGDYGYTF
TGTGCCAGCAGTGGGGCATCCGGGGGGGACTATGGCTACACCTTC
>-|TRBJ1-2|TRBV28|-
CASSSYGYTF
TGTGCCAGCAGTTCGTATGGCTACACCTTC
>-|TRBJ1-4|TRBV18|-
CASSPGLNEKLFF
TGTGCCAGCTCACCAGGGCTTAATGAAAAACTGTTTTTT
>-|TRBJ2-1|TRBV7-9|-
CASSPGKLGNEQFF
TGTGCCAGCAGCCCCGGGAAACTAGGGAATGAGCAGTTCTTC
>few|TRBJ2-7|TRBV5-6|TRBD2
CASSPLSGRGSDEQYF
TGTGCCAGCAGCCCCCTAAGCGGGAGAGGTAGCGACGAGCAGTACTTC
>-|TRBJ2-5|TRBV5-1|-
CASSLVGGETQYF
TGCGCCAGCAGCTTGGTGGGCGGGGAGACCCAGTACTTC
>-|TRBJ1-6|TRBV19|-
CASRTGFPPNSPLHF
TGTGCCAGTAGGACGGGGTTTCCCCCGAATTCACCCCTCCACTTT
>-|TRBJ1-1|TRBV27|-
CASQGGGEYTEAFF
TGTGCCAGTCAAGGGGGGGGCGAGTACACTGAAGCTTTCTTT
>-|TRBJ1-1|TRBV10-3|-
CAISIGQIMDTEAFF
TGTGCCATCAGTATCGGACAGATAATGGACACTGAAGCTTTCTTT
>-|TRBJ2-1|TRBV5-1|TRBD2
CASSMGGRGSYNEQFF
TGCGCCAGCAGTATGGGAGGGCGGGGCTCCTACAATGAGCAGTTCTTC
>-|TRBJ1-3|TRBV19|TRBD1
CASRRTGTLSGNTIYF
TGTGCCAGTAGGCGGACAGGGACCCTCTCTGGAAACACCATATATTTT
>-|TRBJ2-7|TRBV7-8|-
CASSFWDGGREQYF
TGTGCCAGCAGCTTTTGGGACGGGGGTCGCGAGCAGTACTTC
>-|TRBJ2-7|TRBV7-3|TRBD1
CASTASQGLFEQYF
TGTGCCAGCACCGCCTCACAGGGGCTCTTCGAGCAGTACTTC
>-|TRBJ2-7|TRBV19|-
CANSNQVPYEQYF
TGTGCCAACTCAAATCAAGTGCCCTACGAGCAGTACTTC
>-|TRBJ1-6|TRBV5-1|TRBD1
CASSLRTGWNSPLHF
TGCGCCAGCAGCCTGCGGACAGGGTGGAATTCACCCCTCCACTTT
>few|TRBJ2-1|TRBV28|-
CASADRFKDNEQFF
TGTGCCAGCGCGGACAGATTTAAGGACAATGAGCAGTTCTTC
>-|TRBJ1-6|TRBV5-1|-
CASSLDRVGDSPLHF
TGCGCCAGCAGCTTGGACAGGGTGGGGGATTCACCCCTCCACTTT
>few|TRBJ2-7|TRBV9|TRBD2
CASSVGLAGSYEQYF
TGTGCCAGCAGCGTAGGACTAGCGGGATCTTACGAGCAGTACTTC
>-|TRBJ1-1|TRBV12-5|TRBD1
CASGFRQGVTPNTEAFF
TGTGCTAGTGGTTTTAGACAGGGGGTAACCCCGAACACTGAAGCTTTCTTT
>-|TRBJ2-7|TRBV7-2|TRBD2
CASSFLTSGSHEQYF
TGTGCCAGCAGCTTTTTGACTAGCGGGAGCCACGAGCAGTACTTC
>-|TRBJ2-5|TRBV6-6|TRBD2
CASSYRVAGGQETQYF
TGTGCCAGCAGTTATAGGGTAGCGGGAGGGCAAGAGACCCAGTACTTC
>-|TRBJ2-7|TRBV6-6|TRBD2
CASSLSGTSGREQYF
TGTGCCAGCAGTCTTTCCGGGACTAGCGGGAGGGAGCAGTACTTC
>-|TRBJ2-7|TRBV5-6|TRBD2
CASSLELAGTYEQYF
TGTGCCAGCAGCTTGGAACTAGCGGGGACCTACGAGCAGTACTTC
>-|TRBJ2-5|TRBV5-1|TRBD2
CASNQLAGVETQYF
TGCGCCAGCAACCAACTAGCGGGAGTTGAGACCCAGTACTTC
>few|TRBJ1-2|TRBV29-1|-
CSTGDYGYTF
TGCAGCACTGGAGACTATGGCTACACCTTC
>-|TRBJ2-2|TRBV3-1/TRBV3-2|-
CASSPTAGTGELFF
TGTGCCAGCAGCCCCACGGCGGGAACCGGGGAGCTGTTTTTT
>-|TRBJ2-7|TRBV5-4|-
CASSFSGLSSYEQYF
TGTGCCAGCAGCTTTTCAGGCCTGAGCTCCTACGAGCAGTACTTC
>once|TRBJ1-2|TRBV5-6|-
CASSPTGANYGYTF
TGTGCCAGCAGCCCTACCGGGGCTAACTATGGCTACACCTTC
>-|TRBJ2-7|TRBV14|TRBD1
CASSQGRTGSYEQYF
TGTGCCAGCAGCCAAGGGAGGACAGGGTCCTACGAGCAGTACTTC
>-|TRBJ1-2|TRBV19|-
CASSIIQGGYTF
TGTGCCAGTAGTATAATACAGGGAGGCTACACCTTC
>-|TRBJ1-1|TRBV29-1|TRBD1
CSVQGTEGDEAFF
TGCAGCGTGCAGGGGACAGAGGGGGATGAAGCTTTCTTT
>-|TRBJ2-7|TRBV12-3/TRBV12-4|-
CASRTASSYEQYF
TGTGCCAGCCGGACAGCCAGCTCCTACGAGCAGTACTTC
>-|TRBJ2-1|TRBV24-1|TRBD2
CATSDTSSGRYEQFF
TGTGCCACCAGTGATACGTCTAGCGGGAGGTATGAGCAGTTCTTC
>-|TRBJ1-3|TRBV15|-
CATSREGVGNTIYF
TGTGCCACCAGCAGAGAAGGGGTTGGAAACACCATATATTTT
>-|TRBJ1-3|TRBV4-2|-
CASSQEGGSGNTIYF
TGTGCCAGCAGCCAAGAAGGGGGATCTGGAAACACCATATATTTT
>-|TRBJ1-2|TRBV6-5|-
CASSPGDGYTF
TGTGCCAGCAGTCCAGGGGATGGCTACACCTTC